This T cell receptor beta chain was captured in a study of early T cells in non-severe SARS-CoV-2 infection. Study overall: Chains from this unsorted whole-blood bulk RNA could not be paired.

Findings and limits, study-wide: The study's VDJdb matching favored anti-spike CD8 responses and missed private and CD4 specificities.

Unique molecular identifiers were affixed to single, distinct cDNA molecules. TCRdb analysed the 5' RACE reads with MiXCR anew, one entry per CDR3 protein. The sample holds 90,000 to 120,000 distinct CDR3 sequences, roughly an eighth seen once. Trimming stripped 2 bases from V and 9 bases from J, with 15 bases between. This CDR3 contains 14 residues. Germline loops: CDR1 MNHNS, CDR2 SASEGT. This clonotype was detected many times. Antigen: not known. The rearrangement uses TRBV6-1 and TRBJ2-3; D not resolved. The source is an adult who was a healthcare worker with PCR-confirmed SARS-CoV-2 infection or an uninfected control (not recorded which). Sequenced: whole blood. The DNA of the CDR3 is TGTGCCAGCAGTGAAAGTCCGGCTTCTCCCACGCAGTATTTT. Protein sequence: CASSESPASPTQYF.